This TCR beta chain is from a study of cytomegalovirus exposure and HLA in healthy donors. Study-wide findings and caveats: According to an earlier analysis, most TCR beta V segments yielded productive rearrangements about 87% or about 30% of the time. In a later analysis, a genetic analysis reported fewer productive-TCR N-insertions in an Asian-associated ancestry cluster than the cohort average.

CDR1 and CDR2 (germline): SGDLS, YYNGEE. Deletions cut 2 bases from V and 2 bases from J, with 7 bases between. The CDR3 length is 14 residues. The PCR made use of 60 Vbeta and 13 Jbeta primers. Profiled with immunoSEQ multiplex PCR; TCRdb holds only in-frame clones, not every one. This sample has around 210,000 clones; 85% occur once, and the top ten carry about 0.22%. This clone was observed a single time. The antigen remains unidentified. The receptor's source is a girl aged 2 to 9 in good health and CMV-seronegative. The chain links TRBV9 to TRBJ2-2; a possible D gene is TRBD2 (5 bases). Sample: PBMCs. The CDR3, as DNA: TGTGCCAGCAGCGTCAGCGGCAACACCGGGGAGCTGTTTTTT. It encodes CASSVSGNTGELFF.